This T cell receptor (beta chain) came from a study of immune cell composition in non-small cell lung cancer. Study results and limitations: Roughly 75% of squamous and about 30% of adenocarcinoma cases had tumour-associated clones >0.5%.

The CDR3 consists of 14 residues. CDR1 is SGHRS, CDR2 YFSETQ, per germline. V gave up 4 bases and J gave up 2 bases, with 13 bases separating them. A note on this clone: Its specificity is not known.

Normal lung was sampled as far from the tumour as possible, at least 3 cm. The assay was immunoSEQ multiplex PCR, and TCRdb's table has in-frame clones only and misses some. In the table there are roughly 3,000 clones, 73% of which are singletons. In addition, the sample was reused for a study of CD4 T cells in lung cancer. That work adds: Blood T cells were screened for responses to candidate mutation neoepitopes.

This chain joins TRBV5-1 and TRBJ2-7; tentative D call: TRBD1 (6 bases). Material: non-adjacent lung tissue. This clonotype was sampled from a human donor with non-small cell lung cancer. The CDR3 sequence is CASSQPGQAYEQYF. CDR3 nucleotide sequence: TGCGCCAGCAGCCAGCCGGGACAAGCCTACGAGCAGTACTTC.